One and the same sample provided the 10 T cell receptor beta chains below, sequenced in a study of read filtering for tumor transcriptome and immune sequencing (TCRdb year 2020). Sequenced on an Illumina HiSeq 4000. TCR libraries were constructed from approximately 360 ng RNA using the Immunoverse kit, and molecular barcoded adaptors covering alpha/delta and beta/gamma chains were employed. The raw public data were reprocessed by TCRdb itself: fastp quality trimming at Q25, MiXCR clonotype calling, in-frame beta chains only. Each CDR3 protein appears once, grouped with its most common genes and DNA. The sample data list 50,000 to 65,000 distinct CDR3 sequences, and around 21% of these were observed just once. Of the sample, over 12% falls within the top ten clones. Sequences were obtained from a population of CD138-negative cells sorted from bone marrow. The cell subset or site label of this sample denotes: bone marrow mononuclear cells depleted of CD138+ plasma/myeloma cells by negative magnetic selection. Source of these receptors: a donor aged 40 or older with multiple myeloma.

This clonotype was picked up many times. V and J are TRBV11-2 and TRBJ2-1; TRBD2 matches at 12 bases. From germline, CDR1 is SGHAT and CDR2 FQNNGV. The CDR3 length is 14 residues. Trimming cost V 8 bases and J 15 bases; bases outside gene matches: 14. Here the CDR3 reads CASRNWLAGGWRFF. CDR3 nucleotides: TGTGCCAGCCGAAATTGGCTAGCGGGAGGGTGGCGGTTCTTC.

In regard to this clonotype: A far larger clone is only one base removed, so a read error is likely. The rearrangement joins TRBV7-3 to TRBJ2-1, with D perhaps matching TRBD2 (6 bases). Germline loops: CDR1 SGHTA, CDR2 FQGTGA. With 1 base removed from V and 10 bases from J, the gap between germline ends came to 17 bases. The CDR3 spans 15 residues. CDR3 nucleotide sequence: TGTGCCAGCAGCTTAATTGGCGGGGTTTCCTACGAGCAGTTCTTC. Translating gives CASSLIGGVSYEQFF.

Of note for this clonotype: A much larger clone is a single base away; this may be a read error. The rearrangement uses TRBV6-2 or TRBV6-3 and TRBJ2-2; D is unresolved. This CDR3 comprises 13 residues. Germline CDR1 reads MNHEY; CDR2 reads SVGEGT. CDR3 DNA sequence: TGTGCCAGCGGTTATGGGGTTACCGGGGAGCTGTTTTTT. Translated, it gives CASGYGVTGELFF.

A note on this clonotype: A single base is all that separates this from a far larger clone, so a read error is likely. This chain joins TRBV11-1 and TRBJ2-1; unclear D gene. The CDR3 has 14 residues. Trimming removed 6 bases from V and 9 bases from J, with 18 bases in between. In germline, CDR1 is SGHAT, CDR2 FQDESV (reference sequence). The CDR3 here is CASRYPRTPSEQFF. CDR3 nucleotides: TGTGCCAGCAGGTACCCAAGGACCCCCAGTGAGCAGTTCTTC.

This clonotype was seen many times. V and J are TRBV18 and TRBJ2-1, with 9 bases identical to TRBD1. With V trimmed by 4 bases and J by 0 bases, 7 bases remained unmatched. The CDR3 is made up of 17 amino acids. CDR1 is KGHSH, CDR2 LQKENI, per germline. CDR3 DNA: TGTGCCAGCTCACTCTACGGGACAGGGAGCTCCTACAATGAGCAGTTCTTC. Its translation is CASSLYGTGSSYNEQFF. The variable domain in full, with the rest retrieved from reference TRBV18 and TRBJ2-1, is NAGVMQNPRHLVRRRGQEARLRCSPMKGHSHVYWYRQLPEEGLKFMVYLQKENIIDESGMPKERFSAEFPKEGPSILRIQQVVRGDSAAYFCASSLYGTGSSYNEQFFGPGTRLTVL.

V gene TRBV20-1 combines with J gene TRBJ1-5; TRBD1 might be the D (6 bases). V was pared by 0 bases and J by 9 bases, with 15 bases between. Germline loops: CDR1 DFQATT, CDR2 SNEGSKA (reference sequence). This CDR3 has 14 amino acids. CDR3 region: CSAREPAGEPPQHF. The CDR3 bases are TGCAGTGCTAGAGAGCCGGCAGGGGAGCCGCCCCAGCATTTT.

This clonotype is medium-sized in the sample. The chain combines TRBV19 with TRBJ1-1; TRBD1 aligns across 7 bases. The germline gives CDR1 LNHDA, CDR2 SQIVND (reference sequence). This CDR3 is built from 15 residues. V shed 6 bases and J 3 bases; nucleotides not matched to a gene: 10. CDR3 residues: CASSPTGKGDTEAFF. CDR3 DNA sequence: TGTGCCAGTAGCCCGACAGGGAAAGGAGACACTGAAGCTTTCTTT.

This clonotype was counted at least ten times. The chain is built from TRBV20-1 and TRBJ2-7; D gene ambiguous. Germline V gene data show CDR1 as DFQATT and CDR2 as SNEGSKA (reference sequence). Trimming took off 1 base at V and 4 bases at J, with 11 bases between the two ends. CDR3 length equals 13 residues. CDR3: CSARGRARYEQYF. The CDR3 nucleotides read TGCAGTGCTAGAGGCCGGGCCCGGTACGAGCAGTACTTC.

This clonotype has ten or more counts. The V gene is TRBV20-1, the J gene TRBJ2-7; 12 bases are shared with TRBD2. Germline assignment: CDR1 DFQATT and CDR2 SNEGSKA (reference sequence). J gave up 4 bases and V 8 bases, and 6 bases lay outside the gene matches. The length of the CDR3 is 13 residues. The CDR3 DNA is TGCAGTCCGAGGACTAGCGGGGATTACGAGCAGTACTTC. It yields the protein CSPRTSGDYEQYF.

This clonotype appeared a few times. V and J are TRBV19 and TRBJ1-3; perhaps TRBD1 as D (5 bases). V was cut by 3 bases and J by 4 bases, with 10 bases left in between. Germline CDR1 LNHDA, CDR2 SQIVND (reference sequence). This CDR3 region has 14 residues. The CDR3 loop reads CASSIQGAGNTIYF. CDR3 sequence (DNA): TGTGCCAGTAGTATCCAGGGAGCCGGAAACACCATATATTTT.